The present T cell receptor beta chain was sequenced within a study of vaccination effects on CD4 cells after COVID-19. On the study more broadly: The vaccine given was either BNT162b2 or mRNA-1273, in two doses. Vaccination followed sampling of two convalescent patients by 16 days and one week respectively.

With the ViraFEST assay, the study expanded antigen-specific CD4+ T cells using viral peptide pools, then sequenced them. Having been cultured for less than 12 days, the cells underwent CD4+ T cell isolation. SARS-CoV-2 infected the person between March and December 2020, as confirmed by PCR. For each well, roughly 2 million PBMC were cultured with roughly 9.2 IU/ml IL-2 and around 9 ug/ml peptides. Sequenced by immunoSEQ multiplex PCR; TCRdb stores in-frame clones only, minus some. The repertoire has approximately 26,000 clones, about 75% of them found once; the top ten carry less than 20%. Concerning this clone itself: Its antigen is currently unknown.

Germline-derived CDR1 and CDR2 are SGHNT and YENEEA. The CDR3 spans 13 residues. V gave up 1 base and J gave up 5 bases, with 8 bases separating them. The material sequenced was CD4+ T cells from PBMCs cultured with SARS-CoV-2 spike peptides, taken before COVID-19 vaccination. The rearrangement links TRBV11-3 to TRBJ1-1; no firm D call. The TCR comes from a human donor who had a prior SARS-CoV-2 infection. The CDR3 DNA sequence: TGTGCCAGCAGCTTAGGCCTGGGAACTGAAGCTTTCTTT. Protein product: CASSLGLGTEAFF.